The entry below describes one TCR beta chain. A second PCR of about 7 to 11 cycles used a sample-barcoded 5' primer and a J-beta primer mix. In TCRdb, the 5' RACE reads were re-called with MiXCR into one record per CDR3 protein. The sample has around 600,000 distinct CDR3 sequences; more than 45% are singletons. In each sample, at least 7 million PBMCs were isolated. This sample is part of a study of blood T cells in healthy people across ages. Germline values: CDR1 MDHEN, CDR2 SYDVKM. The CDR3 covers 15 residues. The V gene is TRBV28, the J gene TRBJ2-5; 7 bases agree with TRBD1. The J call may be wrong; the DNA end is better matched by TRBJ2-7. The TCR was taken from a man older than 75 in good health. The sample consisted of blood. CDR3 residues: CASSCRQGMTLEQYF. The CDR3 nucleotides are TGTGCCAGCAGTTGCAGACAGGGCATGACCCTCGAGCAGTACTTC.